The 15 T cell receptor beta chains in this list originate from one sample, sequenced in a study of cytomegalovirus exposure and HLA in healthy donors. Vbeta (60) and Jbeta (13) primers were used in the PCR. Only in-frame clones appear in the TCRdb table, and some are missing; sequencing was by immunoSEQ multiplex PCR. The sample lists 150,000 or so clones, roughly 70% occurring once. The sequencing sample was made of PBMCs. These receptors were obtained from a man aged 30 to 39 in good health and CMV-seronegative.

The gene calls are TRBV18 and TRBJ1-5, with 7 bases that match TRBD1. V shed 0 bases and J 4 bases; nucleotides not matched to a gene: 0. Germline-derived CDR1 and CDR2 are KGHSH and LQKENI. The CDR3 totals 14 residues. The CDR3 reads CASSPPTGNQPQHF. CDR3 DNA sequence: TGTGCCAGCTCACCACCGACAGGGAATCAGCCCCAGCATTTT. Looking up the rest from reference TRBV18 and TRBJ1-5 gives the full variable domain: NAGVMQNPRHLVRRRGQEARLRCSPMKGHSHVYWYRQLPEEGLKFMVYLQKENIIDESGMPKERFSAEFPKEGPSILRIQQVVRGDSAAYFCASSPPTGNQPQHFGDGTRLSIL.

The V gene is TRBV10-3, the J gene TRBJ1-6, with D possibly TRBD1 on 5 matching bases. The CDR3 runs to 14 residues. Trimming removed 3 bases from V and 9 bases from J, with 12 bases in between. Per germline, CDR1 ENHRY and CDR2 SYGVKD. The CDR3 DNA is TGTGCCATCAGTGATCAGGGATGGGGTTCACCCCTCCACTTT. Encoded protein: CAISDQGWGSPLHF.

The chain recombines TRBV6-1 with TRBJ1-2; TRBD1 might be the D (6 bases). CDR1 is MNHNS and CDR2 is SASEGT in the germline V gene. V lost 0 bases and J 5 bases, leaving 13 bases between the germline ends. The CDR3 contains 15 residues. DNA for the CDR3: TGTGCCAGCAGTGAAGCGGGAGGGGGGGGATATGGCTACACCTTC. It is translated as CASSEAGGGGYGYTF.

The J gene is TRBJ2-2, the V gene TRBV11-1, with 7 bases fitting TRBD2. J was trimmed by 7 bases and V by 5 bases; bases with no gene match: 13. Germline CDR1 SGHAT, CDR2 FQDESV (reference sequence). The CDR3 is 16 amino acids. CDR3 amino acids: CASSPLLGGSVGELFF. DNA of the CDR3: TGTGCCAGCAGCCCCCTCCTGGGGGGGTCGGTCGGGGAGCTGTTTTTT. The full variable domain, with the rest looked up from reference TRBV11-1 and TRBJ2-2, is EAEVAQSPRYKITEKSQAVAFWCDPISGHATLYWYRQILGQGPELLVQFQDESVVDDSQLPKDRFSAERLKGVDSTLKIQPAELGDSAMYLCASSPLLGGSVGELFFGEGSRLTVL.

The chain uses TRBV9 and TRBJ2-5; tentatively, D is TRBD2 (5 bases). The CDR3 covers 15 residues. The germline V and J ends were trimmed by 3 bases and 5 bases, with 17 bases remaining between them. From germline, CDR1 is SGDLS and CDR2 YYNGEE. The CDR3 sequence is CASSAGEEYWETQYF. The CDR3 region has the DNA TGTGCCAGCAGCGCCGGGGAAGAGTATTGGGAGACCCAGTACTTC.

CDR3 bases: TGTGCCAGTAGTATCGAACGGTCTAATGAAAAACTGTTTTTT. Translated, it gives CASSIERSNEKLFF. This chain joins TRBV19 and TRBJ1-4; no clear D gene. CDR1 is LNHDA, CDR2 SQIVND, per germline (reference sequence). The CDR3 runs 14 residues. V was cut by 3 bases and J by 3 bases, with 8 bases left in between.

This clone was counted only a few times. This chain links TRBV10-3 with TRBJ2-5; D is perhaps TRBD2 (6 bases). This CDR3 has 13 amino acids. CDR1 is ENHRY and CDR2 is SYGVKD in the germline V gene. Trimming stripped 3 bases from V and 9 bases from J, with 14 bases between. The CDR3 DNA reads TGTGCCATCAGTGACGAGCCCGGGAGTGCCCAGTACTTC. It encodes CAISDEPGSAQYF.

The chain couples TRBV5-6 to TRBJ1-5; tentative D call: TRBD1 (5 bases). The V end was cut by 0 bases, the J end by 9 bases, with 10 bases between. Germline assignment: CDR1 SGHDT and CDR2 YYEEEE. The CDR3 consists of 13 residues. The CDR3, as DNA: TGTGCCAGCAGCTTGGGGGGGGAGCTGCCCCAGCATTTT. Amino acids: CASSLGGELPQHF. The variable domain in full, completed from reference TRBV5-6 and TRBJ1-5, reads DAGVTQSPTHLIKTRGQQVTLRCSPKSGHDTVSWYQQALGQGPQFIFQYYEEEERQRGNFPDRFSGHQFPNYSSELNVNALLLGDSALYLCASSLGGELPQHFGDGTRLSIL.

The chain has TRBV6-5 and TRBJ1-3; 9 bases agree with TRBD1. The germline V gene encodes CDR1 MNHEY and CDR2 SVGAGI. There are 15 residues in the CDR3. The trim removed 6 bases at V and 3 bases at J, leaving 6 bases unmatched. The CDR3 DNA follows: TGTGCCAGCAGCCGTGGACAGGGGTATGGAAACACCATATATTTT. It specifies CASSRGQGYGNTIYF.

The V call is TRBV9, the J call TRBJ2-5; possible D gene TRBD1, 5 bases. Germline values: CDR1 SGDLS, CDR2 YYNGEE. This CDR3 region has 14 residues. V was trimmed by 3 bases and J by 2 bases, leaving 11 bases between them. The CDR3 region has the DNA TGTGCCAGCAGCGGCGACAGTCCACAAGAGACCCAGTACTTC. It encodes CASSGDSPQETQYF.

Only a few counts were recorded for this clone. The chain uses TRBV29-1 and TRBJ2-7; TRBD1 matches at 7 bases. With 4 bases clipped from V and 0 bases from J, the junction kept 3 bases outside the gene matches. The CDR3 loop spans 13 amino acids. CDR1 and CDR2 (germline): SQVTM, ANQGSEA. The DNA of the CDR3 is TGCAGCGTTGTGGACAGGTACTCCTACGAGCAGTACTTC. It is translated as CSVVDRYSYEQYF.

The rearrangement uses TRBV19 and TRBJ1-2; 9 positions agree with TRBD1. Unmatched junction bases numbered 8, after V lost 3 bases and J lost 9 bases. Germline-derived CDR1 and CDR2 are LNHDA and SQIVND (reference sequence). This CDR3 is 14 amino acids long. The CDR3 spells CASSIGTGLFSYTF. CDR3 nucleotides: TGTGCCAGTAGTATCGGGACAGGGCTTTTTAGCTACACCTTC.

The chain combines TRBV7-8 with TRBJ2-2; 10 bases are shared with TRBD1. Per germline, CDR1 SGHVS and CDR2 FQNEAQ. V lost 3 bases to trimming and J lost 6 bases; unmatched junction nucleotides: 4. The CDR3 length is 15 residues. In DNA form, the CDR3 reads TGTGCCAGCAGCTTGGGGACAGGGGTGTCCGGGGAGCTGTTTTTT. It specifies CASSLGTGVSGELFF.

The chain has TRBV25-1 and TRBJ1-6; D gene ambiguous. V lost 6 bases to trimming and J lost 11 bases, with 14 bases between them. The CDR3 has 13 amino acids. Germline V gene sequence: CDR1 MGHDK, CDR2 SYGVNS. CDR3 sequence (DNA): TGTGCCAGCAGCGAGCGGTCGATGGCACCCCTCCACTTT. Translation gives CASSERSMAPLHF.

This clone was counted between two and nine times. The rearrangement uses TRBV5-1 and TRBJ1-1, with D maybe TRBD1 (6 bases). There are 15 residues in the CDR3. Germline CDR1 and CDR2: SGHRS and YFSETQ. V lost 3 bases and J lost 1, with 13 bases in between. CDR3 amino acids: CASSSGTGPNTEAFF. The CDR3 DNA is TGCGCCAGCAGCTCGGGTACAGGGCCGAACACTGAAGCTTTCTTT.